The 11 T cell receptor beta chains presented below share a single source sample, sequenced in a study of blood T cell repertoires in COVID-19 (dated by TCRdb to 2019 to 2021). The method was the immunoSEQ multiplex PCR assay. The table comes from immuneACCESS by way of TCRdb, which keeps in-frame sequences with V and J called. Part of the clones is missing from these tables; in studies checked, under half for an unresolved V gene and the rest for unknown reasons. Across this sample there are some 200,000 clones, with approximately 87% seen only once. The ten largest clonotypes hold 0.75% to 0.95% of the sample. The sample was peripheral blood. All receptors come from a woman in her seventies with acute or convalescent COVID-19.

The V and J genes are TRBV19 and TRBJ1-5; 8 nucleotides match TRBD1. Per the germline V gene, CDR1 is LNHDA and CDR2 is SQIVND (reference sequence). After removal of 3 bases from V and 7 bases from J, the junction contained 5 bases not matched to a gene. CDR3 size: 14 residues. The CDR3 region has the DNA TGTGCCAGTAGTATCGAGCAGGGGGCCCAGCCCCAGCATTTT. This sequence encodes CASSIEQGAQPQHF. Based on the CDR3 plus reference TRBV19 and TRBJ1-5, the full variable domain is DGGITQSPKYLFRKEGQNVTLSCEQNLNHDAMYWYRQDPGQGLRLIYYSQIVNDFQKGDIAEGYSVSREKKESFPLTVTSAQKNPTAFYLCASSIEQGAQPQHFGDGTRLSIL.

The chain is built from TRBV7-2 and TRBJ2-5; 8 bases match TRBD1. Germline lookup yields CDR1 SGHTA and CDR2 FQGNSA. The V segment lost 3 bases and the J segment 4 bases; nucleotides outside the gene matches: 7. The CDR3 is 15 amino acids. The CDR3: CASSFDQGARETQYF. The CDR3 DNA reads as TGTGCCAGCAGCTTCGACCAGGGGGCGCGAGAGACCCAGTACTTC.

Written as DNA, the CDR3 is TGTGCCAGCCAGGGTTTCTACTCCTACGAGCAGTACTTC. It specifies CASQGFYSYEQYF. V gene TRBV19 combines with J gene TRBJ2-7; D is possibly TRBD1 (5 bases). The length of the CDR3 is 13 residues. V lost 9 bases to trimming and J lost 0 bases, with 12 bases between them. Germline loops: CDR1 LNHDA, CDR2 SQIVND (reference sequence).

DNA for the CDR3: TGTGCCAGCAGCTTAGGGACAGGTCTGCACTCTGGAAACACCATATATTTT. This gives the protein CASSLGTGLHSGNTIYF. The V gene is TRBV7-6, the J gene TRBJ1-3, with 7 bases aligning to TRBD1. Germline V gene lookup returns CDR1 SGHVS and CDR2 FNYEAQ. The V segment lost 1 base and the J segment 0 bases; nucleotides outside the gene matches: 6. The CDR3 consists of 17 residues.

This chain connects TRBV7-9 to TRBJ1-4; D unresolved. In germline, CDR1 is SEHNR, CDR2 FQNEAQ (reference sequence). The V end lost 5 bases, the J end lost 7 bases, and 20 bases lay between the germline ends. The CDR3 sequence is 16 residues long. The chain's CDR3 is CASSPRAGVLGEKLFF. The CDR3 coding sequence is TGTGCCAGCAGCCCGCGGGCCGGAGTACTTGGTGAAAAACTGTTTTTT.

The table lists this clone with a few counts. V and J are TRBV28 and TRBJ2-5; D is uncertain. Germline loops: CDR1 MDHEN, CDR2 SYDVKM. Trimming removed 2 bases from V and 4 bases from J, with 8 bases in between. This CDR3 comprises 13 residues. This chain's CDR3 is CASSLPGSETQYF. DNA for the CDR3: TGTGCCAGCAGTTTACCGGGTTCAGAGACCCAGTACTTC.

The rearrangement uses TRBV18 and TRBJ1-1; D not certain. The CDR3 totals 14 residues. The V gene's germline CDR1 is KGHSH and CDR2 LQKENI. Trimming removed 2 bases from V and 6 bases from J, with 13 bases in between. The CDR3 nucleotides are TGTGCCAGCTCACCATCCGGTGAGCCCCCTGAAGCTTTCTTT. It encodes CASSPSGEPPEAFF. The whole variable domain, filled in from reference TRBV18 and TRBJ1-1, reads NAGVMQNPRHLVRRRGQEARLRCSPMKGHSHVYWYRQLPEEGLKFMVYLQKENIIDESGMPKERFSAEFPKEGPSILRIQQVVRGDSAAYFCASSPSGEPPEAFFGQGTRLTVV.

V usage is TRBV28 and J usage is TRBJ1-2, with D possibly matching TRBD1 (5 bases). From germline, CDR1 is MDHEN and CDR2 SYDVKM. The CDR3 sequence is 13 residues long. Trimming stripped 10 bases from V and 7 bases from J, with 19 bases between. The CDR3 loop reads CATGGGRQSGYTF. The CDR3 coding sequence is TGTGCCACCGGGGGGGGGAGGCAGTCTGGCTACACCTTC.

This chain uses TRBV10-1 with TRBJ2-1; a weak D match, TRBD1 (5 bases). Trimming shortened V by 3 bases and J by 0 bases, and 12 bases separated the two germline ends. The germline V gene encodes CDR1 WNHNN and CDR2 SYGVQD (reference sequence). CDR3 length: 16 residues. CDR3 region: CASSDRGPSSYNEQFF. In DNA form, the CDR3 reads TGCGCCAGCAGTGATAGGGGTCCTAGCTCCTACAATGAGCAGTTCTTC.

This sequence joins TRBV28 and TRBJ2-3, with a tentative D call TRBD1 (6 bases). Germline values: CDR1 MDHEN, CDR2 SYDVKM. This CDR3 spans 15 amino acids. Trimming removed 6 bases at V and 2 bases at J, with 15 bases between. The CDR3 DNA sequence: TGTGCCAGCAGCCAACGCACAGGGCACACAGATACGCAGTATTTT. This codes for CASSQRTGHTDTQYF.

V gene TRBV10-3 combines with J gene TRBJ2-2, with TRBD1 matching 10 bases. V shed 3 bases and J 6 bases; nucleotides not matched to a gene: 4. The CDR3 is made up of 15 amino acids. Germline values: CDR1 ENHRY, CDR2 SYGVKD. The CDR3 nucleotides read TGTGCCATCAGTGAAACGGGACAGGGGTCCGGGGAGCTGTTTTTT. Translated, it gives CAISETGQGSGELFF.